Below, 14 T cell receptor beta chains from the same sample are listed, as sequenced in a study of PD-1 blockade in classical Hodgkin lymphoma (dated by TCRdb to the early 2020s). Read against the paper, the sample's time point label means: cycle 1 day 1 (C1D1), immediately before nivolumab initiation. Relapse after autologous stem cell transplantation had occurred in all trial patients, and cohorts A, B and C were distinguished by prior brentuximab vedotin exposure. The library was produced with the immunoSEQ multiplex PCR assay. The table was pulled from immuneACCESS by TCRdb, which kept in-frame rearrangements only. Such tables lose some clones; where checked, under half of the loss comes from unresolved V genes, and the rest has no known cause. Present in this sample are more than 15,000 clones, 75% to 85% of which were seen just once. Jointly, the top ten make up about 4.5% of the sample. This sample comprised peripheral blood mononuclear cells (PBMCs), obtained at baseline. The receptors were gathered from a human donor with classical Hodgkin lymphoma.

CDR3 bases: TGTGCCAGCAGTGAATCGAGCTGGGGCCTTAGCACAGATACGCAGTATTTT. It encodes CASSESSWGLSTDTQYF. The rearrangement joins TRBV6-1 to TRBJ2-3, with a possible D match to TRBD1 (5 bases). The V end was cut by 2 bases, the J end by 0 bases, with 15 bases between. The CDR3 is 17 amino acids. The germline CDR1 and CDR2 sequences are MNHNS and SASEGT.

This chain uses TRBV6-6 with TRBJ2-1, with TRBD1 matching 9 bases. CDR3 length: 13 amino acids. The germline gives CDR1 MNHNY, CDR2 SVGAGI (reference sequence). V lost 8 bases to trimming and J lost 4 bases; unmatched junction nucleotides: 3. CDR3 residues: CASRDREYNEQFF. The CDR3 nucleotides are TGTGCCAGCCGGGACAGGGAGTACAATGAGCAGTTCTTC.

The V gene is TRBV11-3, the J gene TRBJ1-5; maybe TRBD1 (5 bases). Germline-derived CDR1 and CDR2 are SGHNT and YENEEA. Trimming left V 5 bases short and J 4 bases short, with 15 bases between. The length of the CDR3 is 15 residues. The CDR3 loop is CASSTGGWGNQPQHF. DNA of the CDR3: TGTGCCAGCAGCACCGGGGGATGGGGAAATCAGCCCCAGCATTTT.

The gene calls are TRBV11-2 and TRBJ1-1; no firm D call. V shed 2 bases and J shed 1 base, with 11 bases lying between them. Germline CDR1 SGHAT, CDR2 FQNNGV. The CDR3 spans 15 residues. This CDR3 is CASSLTVTQNTEAFF. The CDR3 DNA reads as TGTGCCAGCAGCTTAACAGTAACCCAGAACACTGAAGCTTTCTTT.

The CDR3 DNA sequence: TGTGCCAGCAGCAATGAGGAGGGGTCTCAGCAGGAGACCCAGTACTTC. Amino acid sequence: CASSNEEGSQQETQYF. J is TRBJ2-5 and V is TRBV7-9, with a tentative D call TRBD2 (6 bases). The germline gives CDR1 SEHNR, CDR2 FQNEAQ (reference sequence). V dropped 5 bases and J dropped 5 bases, with 21 bases sitting between them. The CDR3 has 16 amino acids.

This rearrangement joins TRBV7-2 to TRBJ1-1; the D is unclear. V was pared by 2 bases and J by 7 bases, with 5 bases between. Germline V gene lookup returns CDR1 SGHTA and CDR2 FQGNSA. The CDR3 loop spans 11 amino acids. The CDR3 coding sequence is TGTGCCAGCAGCTTATCGGTTGAAGCTTTCTTT. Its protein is CASSLSVEAFF. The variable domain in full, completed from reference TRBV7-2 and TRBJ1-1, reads GAGVSQSPSNKVTEKGKDVELRCDPISGHTALYWYRQSLGQGLEFLIYFQGNSAPDKSGLPSDRFSAERTGGSVSTLTIQRTQQEDSAVYLCASSLSVEAFFGQGTRLTVV.

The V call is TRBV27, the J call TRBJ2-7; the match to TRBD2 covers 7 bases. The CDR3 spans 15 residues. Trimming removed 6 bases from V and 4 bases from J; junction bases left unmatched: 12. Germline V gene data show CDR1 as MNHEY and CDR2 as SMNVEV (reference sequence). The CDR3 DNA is TGTGCCAGCAGCCCCCCGGGAGGAGGGTTGTACGAGCAGTACTTC. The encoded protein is CASSPPGGGLYEQYF.

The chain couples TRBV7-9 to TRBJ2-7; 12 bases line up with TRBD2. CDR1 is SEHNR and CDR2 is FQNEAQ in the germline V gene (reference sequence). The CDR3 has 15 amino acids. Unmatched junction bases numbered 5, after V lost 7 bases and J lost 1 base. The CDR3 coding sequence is TGTGCCAGCATGCTAGCGGGAGGGGGTTCCTACGAGCAGTACTTC. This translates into CASMLAGGGSYEQYF. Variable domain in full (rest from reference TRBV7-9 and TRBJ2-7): DTGVSQNPRHKITKRGQNVTFRCDPISEHNRLYWYRQTLGQGPEFLTYFQNEAQLEKSRLLSDRFSAERPKGSFSTLEIQRTEQGDSAMYLCASMLAGGGSYEQYFGPGTRLTVT.

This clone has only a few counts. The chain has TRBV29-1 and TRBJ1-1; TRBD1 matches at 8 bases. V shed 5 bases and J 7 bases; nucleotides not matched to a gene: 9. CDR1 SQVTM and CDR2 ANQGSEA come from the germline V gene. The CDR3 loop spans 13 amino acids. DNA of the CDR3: TGCAGCGTTACCCTAGTCGGGACAGGTGAAGCTTTCTTT. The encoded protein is CSVTLVGTGEAFF.

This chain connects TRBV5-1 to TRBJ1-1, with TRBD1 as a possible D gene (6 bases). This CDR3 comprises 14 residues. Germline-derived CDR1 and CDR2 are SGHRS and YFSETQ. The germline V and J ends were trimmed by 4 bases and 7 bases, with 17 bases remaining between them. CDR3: CASSTWDTLVEAFF. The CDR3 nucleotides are TGCGCCAGCAGCACCTGGGACACCTTGGTTGAAGCTTTCTTT.

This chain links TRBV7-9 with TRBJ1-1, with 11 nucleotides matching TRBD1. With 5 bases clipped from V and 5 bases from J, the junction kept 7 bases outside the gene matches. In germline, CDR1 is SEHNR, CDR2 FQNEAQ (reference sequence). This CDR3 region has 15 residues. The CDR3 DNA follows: TGTGCCAGCAGCCTGCCGGACAGGGGGCTAACTGAAGCTTTCTTT. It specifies CASSLPDRGLTEAFF.

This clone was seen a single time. CDR3 protein: CASSPWDLAGSQETQYF. The CDR3 bases are TGTGCCAGCTCACCATGGGACTTAGCGGGGAGCCAAGAGACCCAGTACTTC. This chain connects TRBV18 to TRBJ2-5, with 8 bases that match TRBD2. The CDR3 extends over 17 amino acids. Germline CDR1 and CDR2: KGHSH and LQKENI. V gave up 2 bases and J gave up 1 base; unmatched junction bases: 9.

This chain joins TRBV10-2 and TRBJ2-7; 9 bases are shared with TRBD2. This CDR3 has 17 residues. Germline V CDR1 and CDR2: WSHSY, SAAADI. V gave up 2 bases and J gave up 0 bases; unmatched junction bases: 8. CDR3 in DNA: TGCGCCAGCAGTGAGGCCCGGCTAGCGGGGTCCTCCTACGAGCAGTACTTC. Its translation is CASSEARLAGSSYEQYF.

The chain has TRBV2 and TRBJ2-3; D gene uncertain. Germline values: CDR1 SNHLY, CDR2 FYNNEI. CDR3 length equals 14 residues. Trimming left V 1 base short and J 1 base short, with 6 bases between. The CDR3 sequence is CASSEEGRTDTQYF. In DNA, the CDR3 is TGTGCCAGCAGTGAAGAAGGCCGCACAGATACGCAGTATTTT.